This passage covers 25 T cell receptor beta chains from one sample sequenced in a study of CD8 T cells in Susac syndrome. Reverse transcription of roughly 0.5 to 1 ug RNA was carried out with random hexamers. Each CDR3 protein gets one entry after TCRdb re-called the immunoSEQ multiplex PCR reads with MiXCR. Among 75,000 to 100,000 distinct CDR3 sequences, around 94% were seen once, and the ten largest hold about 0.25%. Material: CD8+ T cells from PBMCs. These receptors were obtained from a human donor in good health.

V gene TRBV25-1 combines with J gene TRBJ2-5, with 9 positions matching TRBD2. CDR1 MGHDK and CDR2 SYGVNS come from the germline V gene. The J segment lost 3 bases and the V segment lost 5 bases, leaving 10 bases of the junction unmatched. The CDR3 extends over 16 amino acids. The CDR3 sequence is CASSSKRGALKETQYF. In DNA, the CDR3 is TGTGCCAGCAGTTCGAAGCGGGGGGCCTTAAAAGAGACCCAGTACTTC.

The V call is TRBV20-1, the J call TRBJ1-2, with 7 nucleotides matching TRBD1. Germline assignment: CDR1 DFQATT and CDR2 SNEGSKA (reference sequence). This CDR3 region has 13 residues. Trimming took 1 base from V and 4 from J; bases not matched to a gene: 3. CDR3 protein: CSARGQGTYGYTF. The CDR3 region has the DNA TGCAGTGCTAGAGGACAGGGAACCTATGGCTACACCTTC.

CDR3 nucleotides: TGTGCCACCAGCAGAGATCGAGCAGGGTCGAGGGAGCAGTACTTC. Its protein product is CATSRDRAGSREQYF. The chain employs TRBV15 and TRBJ2-7, with D perhaps TRBD1 (5 bases). V lost 0 bases to trimming and J lost 7 bases, with 16 bases between them. CDR1 is LNHNV, CDR2 YYDKDF, per germline (reference sequence). The CDR3 totals 15 residues.

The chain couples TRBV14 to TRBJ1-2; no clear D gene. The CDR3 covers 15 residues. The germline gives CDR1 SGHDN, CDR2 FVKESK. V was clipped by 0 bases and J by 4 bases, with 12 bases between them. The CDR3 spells CASSQDQGGPYGYTF. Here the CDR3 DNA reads TGTGCCAGCAGCCAAGATCAAGGCGGACCCTATGGCTACACCTTC.

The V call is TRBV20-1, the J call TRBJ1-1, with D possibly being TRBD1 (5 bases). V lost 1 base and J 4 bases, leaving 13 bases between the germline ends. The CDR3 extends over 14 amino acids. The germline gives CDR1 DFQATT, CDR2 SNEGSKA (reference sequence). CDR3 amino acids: CSARGPATGTEAFF. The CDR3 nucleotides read TGCAGTGCTAGAGGGCCGGCTACAGGCACTGAAGCTTTCTTT.

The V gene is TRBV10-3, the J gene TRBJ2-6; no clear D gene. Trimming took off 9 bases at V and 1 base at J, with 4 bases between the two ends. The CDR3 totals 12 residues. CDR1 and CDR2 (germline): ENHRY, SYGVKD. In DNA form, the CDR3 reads TGTGCCATATCTTCTGGGGCCAACGTCCTGACTTTC. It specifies CAISSGANVLTF.

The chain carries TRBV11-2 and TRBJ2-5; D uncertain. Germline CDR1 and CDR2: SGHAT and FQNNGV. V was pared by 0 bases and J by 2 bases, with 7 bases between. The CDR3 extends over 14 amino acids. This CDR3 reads CASSLDGLQETQYF. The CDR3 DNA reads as TGTGCCAGCAGCTTAGATGGATTACAAGAGACCCAGTACTTC.

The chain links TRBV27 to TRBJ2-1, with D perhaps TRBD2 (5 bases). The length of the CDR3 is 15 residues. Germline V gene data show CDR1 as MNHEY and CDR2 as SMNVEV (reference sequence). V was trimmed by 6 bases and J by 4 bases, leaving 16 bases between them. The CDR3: CASSAGLYGYNEQFF. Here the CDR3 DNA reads TGTGCCAGCAGCGCAGGACTTTACGGATACAATGAGCAGTTCTTC.

The CDR3 bases are TGTGCCAGCAGCTCCGATGGGAGGGGCCCTGAAGCTTTCTTT. It is translated as CASSSDGRGPEAFF. The chain has TRBV7-2 and TRBJ1-1, with D perhaps TRBD1 (5 bases). With 4 bases removed from V and 6 bases from J, the gap between germline ends came to 15 bases. CDR3 length equals 14 residues. The germline V gene encodes CDR1 SGHTA and CDR2 FQGNSA.

CDR3 DNA sequence: TGTGCCAGCAGCCCCGGACATTACGGTGAGCAGTTCTTC. Amino acid sequence: CASSPGHYGEQFF. The chain has TRBV14 and TRBJ2-1, with a weak D call TRBD1 (5 bases). Per germline, CDR1 SGHDN and CDR2 FVKESK. The CDR3 totals 13 residues. V lost 4 bases and J lost 9, with 13 bases in between.

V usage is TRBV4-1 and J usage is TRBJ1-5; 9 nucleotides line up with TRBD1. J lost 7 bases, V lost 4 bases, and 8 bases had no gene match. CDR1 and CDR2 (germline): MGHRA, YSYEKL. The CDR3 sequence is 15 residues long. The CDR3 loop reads CASSLRGQGSQPQHF. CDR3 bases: TGCGCCAGCAGCCTTCGGGGACAGGGTAGCCAGCCCCAGCATTTT.

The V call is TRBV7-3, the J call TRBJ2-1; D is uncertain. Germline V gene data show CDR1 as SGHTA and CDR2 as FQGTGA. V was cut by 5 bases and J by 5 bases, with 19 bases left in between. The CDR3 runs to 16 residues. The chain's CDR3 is CASSLHFPGPNNEQFF. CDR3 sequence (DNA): TGTGCCAGCAGCCTCCATTTCCCAGGACCAAACAATGAGCAGTTCTTC.

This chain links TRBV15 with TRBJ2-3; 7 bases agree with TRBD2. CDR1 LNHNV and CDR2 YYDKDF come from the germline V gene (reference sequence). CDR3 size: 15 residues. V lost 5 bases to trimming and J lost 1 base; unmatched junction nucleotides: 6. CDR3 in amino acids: CATSSGREGTDTQYF. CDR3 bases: TGTGCCACCAGCTCGGGACGGGAGGGCACAGATACGCAGTATTTT.

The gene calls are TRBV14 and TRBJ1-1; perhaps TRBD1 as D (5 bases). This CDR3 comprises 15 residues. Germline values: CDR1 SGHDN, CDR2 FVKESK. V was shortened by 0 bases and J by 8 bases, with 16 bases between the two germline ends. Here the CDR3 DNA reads TGTGCCAGCAGCCAAGATCCTCGCCGGGACTGGGAAGCTTTCTTT. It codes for CASSQDPRRDWEAFF.

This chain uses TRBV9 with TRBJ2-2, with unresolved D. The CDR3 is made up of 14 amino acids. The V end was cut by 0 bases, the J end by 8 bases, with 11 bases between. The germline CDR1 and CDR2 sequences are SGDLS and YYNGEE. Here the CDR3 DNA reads TGTGCCAGCAGCGTAGCCACAATGAGAGGGGAGCTGTTTTTT. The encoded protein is CASSVATMRGELFF.

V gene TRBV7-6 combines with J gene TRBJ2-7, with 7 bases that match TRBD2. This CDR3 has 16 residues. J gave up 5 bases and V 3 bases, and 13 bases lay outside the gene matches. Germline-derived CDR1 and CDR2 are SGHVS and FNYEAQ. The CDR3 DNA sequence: TGTGCCAGCAGCTTTGCCCAATGGACTAGGGTCGACGAGCAGTACGTC. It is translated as CASSFAQWTRVDEQYV.

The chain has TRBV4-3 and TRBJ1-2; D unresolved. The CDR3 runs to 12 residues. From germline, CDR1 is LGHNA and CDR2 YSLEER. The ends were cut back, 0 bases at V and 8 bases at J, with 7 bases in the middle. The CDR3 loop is CASSQDLRGYTF. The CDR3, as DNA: TGCGCCAGCAGCCAAGATCTGCGCGGCTACACCTTC.

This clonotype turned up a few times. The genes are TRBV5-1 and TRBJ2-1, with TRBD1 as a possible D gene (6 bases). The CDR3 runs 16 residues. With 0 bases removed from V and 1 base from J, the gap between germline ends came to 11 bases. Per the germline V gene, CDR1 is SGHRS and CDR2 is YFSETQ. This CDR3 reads CASSLELGASYNEQFF. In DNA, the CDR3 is TGCGCCAGCAGCTTGGAACTGGGGGCTTCCTACAATGAGCAGTTCTTC.

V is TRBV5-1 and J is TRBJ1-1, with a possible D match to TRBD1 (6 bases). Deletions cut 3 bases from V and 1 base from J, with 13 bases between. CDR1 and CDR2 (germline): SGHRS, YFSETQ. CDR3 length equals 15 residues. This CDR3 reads CASSSLQGTNTEAFF. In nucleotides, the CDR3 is TGCGCCAGCAGCTCTTTACAGGGTACGAACACTGAAGCTTTCTTT.

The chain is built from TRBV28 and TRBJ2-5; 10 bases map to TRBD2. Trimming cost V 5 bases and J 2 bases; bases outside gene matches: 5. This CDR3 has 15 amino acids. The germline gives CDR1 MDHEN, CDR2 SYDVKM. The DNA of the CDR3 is TGTGCCAGCAGTCGACTAGCGGGCGAACAAGAGACCCAGTACTTC. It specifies CASSRLAGEQETQYF.

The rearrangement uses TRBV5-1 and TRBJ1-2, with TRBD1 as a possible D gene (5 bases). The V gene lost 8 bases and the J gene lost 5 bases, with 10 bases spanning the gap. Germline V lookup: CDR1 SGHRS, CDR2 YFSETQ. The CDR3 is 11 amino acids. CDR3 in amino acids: CASDSGYGYTF. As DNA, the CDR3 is TGCGCCAGTGACAGTGGGTATGGCTACACCTTC.

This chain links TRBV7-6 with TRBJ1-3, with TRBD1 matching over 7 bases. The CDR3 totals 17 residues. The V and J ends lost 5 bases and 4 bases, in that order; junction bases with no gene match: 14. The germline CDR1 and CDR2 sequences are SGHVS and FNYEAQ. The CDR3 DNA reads TGTGCCAGCAGCCCCTTCATAGGACAGGTCCTCGGAAACACCATATATTTT. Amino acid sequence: CASSPFIGQVLGNTIYF.

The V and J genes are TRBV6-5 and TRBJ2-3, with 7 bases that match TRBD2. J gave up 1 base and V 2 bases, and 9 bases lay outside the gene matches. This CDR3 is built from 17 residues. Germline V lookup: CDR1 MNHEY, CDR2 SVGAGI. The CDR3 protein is CASSYSLADRGTDTQYF. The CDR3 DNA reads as TGTGCCAGCAGTTACAGCCTAGCGGATAGGGGCACAGATACGCAGTATTTT.

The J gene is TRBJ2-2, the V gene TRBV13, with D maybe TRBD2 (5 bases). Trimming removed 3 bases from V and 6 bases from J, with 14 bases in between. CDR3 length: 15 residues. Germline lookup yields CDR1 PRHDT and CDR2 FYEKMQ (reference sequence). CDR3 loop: CASSFIGERPGELFF. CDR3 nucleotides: TGTGCCAGCAGCTTTATCGGGGAGAGGCCCGGGGAGCTGTTTTTT. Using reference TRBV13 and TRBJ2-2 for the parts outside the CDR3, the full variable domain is AAGVIQSPRHLIKEKRETATLKCYPIPRHDTVYWYQQGPGQDPQFLISFYEKMQSDKGSIPDRFSAQQFSDYHSELNMSSLELGDSALYFCASSFIGERPGELFFGEGSRLTVL.

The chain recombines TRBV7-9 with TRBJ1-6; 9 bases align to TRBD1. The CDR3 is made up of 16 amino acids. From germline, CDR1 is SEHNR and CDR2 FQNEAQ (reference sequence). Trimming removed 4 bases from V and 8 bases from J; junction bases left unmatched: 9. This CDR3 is CASSSPRTGVDSPLHF. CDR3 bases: TGTGCCAGCAGCTCACCTAGGACAGGGGTGGATTCACCCCTCCACTTT.